Sequencing of this T cell receptor beta chain was carried out in a study of response to subunit inactivated influenza vaccine. Only a few counts were recorded for this clonotype. TCRdb called the RT-PCR reads again in MiXCR, with one record for every CDR3 protein. The sample has hundreds of thousands of distinct CDR3 sequences; approximately 14% are singletons. The V gene lost 6 bases and the J gene lost 0 bases, with 13 bases spanning the gap. The CDR3 runs to 15 residues. Germline-derived CDR1 and CDR2 are MDHEN and SYDVKM. This chain uses TRBV28 with TRBJ2-3; TRBD2 is a possible D gene (5 bases). The material was PBMCs from blood, obtained around two weeks before vaccination. The source of this sequence is a man in his fifties or sixties who received an inactivated influenza vaccine. The CDR3: CASRELGTSTDTQYF. The CDR3 DNA follows: TGTGCCAGCAGGGAACTAGGAACTAGCACAGATACGCAGTATTTT.